These 7 T cell receptor beta chains were all obtained from the same sample, sequenced in a study of immune characterization of retroperitoneal liposarcoma. TCRdb itself ran the PCR reads through MiXCR, one entry per CDR3 protein. The sample contains fewer than 14,000 distinct CDR3 sequences, under 35% of which appear only once. Sequenced sample: tumor tissue. All receptors come from a male donor with retroperitoneal liposarcoma.

This clonotype was found many times. The genes are TRBV6-1 and TRBJ2-5; 8 positions match TRBD1. Looked up from germline, CDR1 is MNHNS and CDR2 is SASEGT. Trimming cost V 3 bases and J 11 bases; bases outside gene matches: 23. The CDR3 sequence is 18 residues long. The CDR3 coding sequence is TGTGCCAGCAGTGAGCGAATGTTAGGACAGGGTGTCAACAATGAGCAGTACTTC. Residues: CASSERMLGQGVNNEQYF.

This chain links TRBV12-3 or TRBV12-4 with TRBJ2-3; D gene ambiguous. The V gene lost 4 bases and the J gene lost 5 bases, with 7 bases spanning the gap. The CDR3 consists of 12 residues. The CDR3 loop is CASSWAQDTQYF. For the CDR3, the DNA is TGTGCCAGCAGTTGGGCCCAAGATACGCAGTATTTT.

The table lists this clonotype with many counts. CDR3: CASTETSYPYEQFF. The CDR3 region has the DNA TGTGCCAGCACCGAGACTAGCTACCCCTACGAGCAGTTCTTC. The chain links TRBV6-1 to TRBJ2-1, with 7 bases fitting TRBD2. V shed 7 bases, J shed 10 bases, and the junction held 13 bases outside the gene matches. This CDR3 spans 14 amino acids. CDR1 and CDR2 (germline): MNHNS, SASEGT.

This clonotype was recorded a few times. The gene calls are TRBV6-5 and TRBJ1-2; D is unresolved. Trimming took off 2 bases at V and 4 bases at J, with 11 bases between the two ends. CDR1 is MNHEY, CDR2 SVGAGI, per germline. The CDR3 totals 14 residues. In DNA form, the CDR3 reads TGTGCCAGCAGTTACAAGGCGGCCGCCTATGGCTACACCTTC. This encodes CASSYKAAAYGYTF.

This clonotype turned up a few times. The chain recombines TRBV7-8 with TRBJ2-1; D might be TRBD1 (5 bases). From germline, CDR1 is SGHVS and CDR2 FQNEAQ. The CDR3 consists of 14 residues. The germline V and J ends were trimmed by 5 bases and 10 bases, with 18 bases remaining between them. CDR3: CASSVTEKEYEQFF. The DNA of the CDR3 is TGTGCCAGCAGCGTGACAGAGAAGGAATACGAGCAGTTCTTC.

This clonotype was counted between two and nine times. The CDR3 reads CASSSTGGRYTEAFF. DNA for the CDR3: TGTGCCAGCAGTTCGACAGGGGGCCGGTACACTGAAGCTTTCTTT. The chain joins TRBV27 to TRBJ1-1, with 10 nucleotides matching TRBD1. Per germline, CDR1 MNHEY and CDR2 SMNVEV (reference sequence). The CDR3 sequence is 15 residues long. V dropped 4 bases and J dropped 3; count of bases not matched to a gene: 5.

In this sample, this clonotype turned up a few times. V and J are TRBV6-6 and TRBJ2-3; D is uncertain. The length of the CDR3 is 13 residues. Germline V gene lookup returns CDR1 MNHNY and CDR2 SVGAGI (reference sequence). Trimming cost V 5 bases and J 4 bases, with 10 bases left between them. CDR3 nucleotides: TGTGCCAGCAGTCCGACTGGACCAGATACGCAGTATTTT. Protein: CASSPTGPDTQYF.